Listed here are 29 T cell receptor beta chains from one sample, sequenced in a study of cytomegalovirus exposure and HLA in healthy donors (TCRdb year 2017). Library preparation employed the immunoSEQ multiplex PCR assay. For the multiplex PCR, a mixture combining 60 forward primers for TCR Vbeta segments and 13 reverse primers for TCR Jbeta segments was used. What TCRdb holds here is the immuneACCESS table cut down to in-frame rearrangements. Part of the clones is not present; checked against another copy, under half of the missing clones reflect an unresolved V gene, and the others are unexplained. The sample table shows 80,000 or so clones, and roughly 63% are seen once. Of the sample, about 5.7% is held by the ten largest clones. Sequencing input: PBMCs. These receptors were obtained from a man between 25 and 39 years old in good health and CMV-seropositive.

J is TRBJ2-3 and V is TRBV5-4, with D maybe TRBD2 (6 bases). Germline CDR1 reads SGHNT; CDR2 reads YYREEE (reference sequence). This CDR3 region has 15 residues. V was pared by 3 bases and J by 4 bases, with 15 bases between. Written as DNA, the CDR3 is TGTGCCAGCAGCTGGGGAGGAGGGCGGTCAGATACGCAGTATTTT. It codes for CASSWGGGRSDTQYF. Supplemented by reference TRBV5-4 and TRBJ2-3, the full variable domain reads ETGVTQSPTHLIKTRGQQVTLRCSSQSGHNTVSWYQQALGQGPQFIFQYYREEENGRGNFPPRFSGLQFPNYSSELNVNALELDDSALYLCASSWGGGRSDTQYFGPGTRLTVL.

The chain has TRBV5-1 and TRBJ2-1, with D tentatively TRBD2 (5 bases). V gave up 5 bases and J gave up 6 bases, with 9 bases separating them. Germline values: CDR1 SGHRS, CDR2 YFSETQ. CDR3 length: 12 amino acids. The CDR3 coding sequence is TGCGCCAGCAGTGCCAGCGGCAATGAGCAGTTCTTC. The encoded protein is CASSASGNEQFF.

This sequence joins TRBV7-6 and TRBJ2-1; 7 nucleotides match TRBD1. The length of the CDR3 is 12 residues. With V trimmed by 1 base and J by 11 bases, 2 bases remained unmatched. Germline V CDR1 and CDR2: SGHVS, FNYEAQ. The CDR3 nucleotides are TGTGCCAGCAGCTTAGAGACAGGGAAGCAGTTCTTC. Its translation: CASSLETGKQFF.

The chain couples TRBV5-6 to TRBJ2-7; D is ambiguous. The CDR3 totals 14 residues. Germline CDR1 and CDR2: SGHDT and YYEEEE. The V and J ends lost 2 bases and 0 bases respectively, with 9 bases between them. CDR3: CASSLPAHSYEQYF. In DNA form, the CDR3 reads TGTGCCAGCAGCTTACCAGCGCACTCCTACGAGCAGTACTTC.

The CDR3 here is CASSQGAGGPPDTQYF. CDR3 in DNA: TGTGCCAGCAGCCAGGGAGCGGGAGGGCCCCCAGATACGCAGTATTTT. V usage is TRBV6-4 and J usage is TRBJ2-3; 10 nucleotides agree with TRBD2. V was pared by 6 bases and J by 4 bases, with 10 bases of the junction left unmatched. This CDR3 spans 16 amino acids. Germline V gene data show CDR1 as MRHNA and CDR2 as SNTAGT.

The V and J genes are TRBV11-2 and TRBJ1-1; possible D gene TRBD1, 5 bases. CDR3 length: 15 amino acids. V lost 0 bases and J 10 bases, leaving 18 bases between the germline ends. Germline V gene lookup returns CDR1 SGHAT and CDR2 FQNNGV. The CDR3 here is CASSLDPGGWAGAFF. CDR3 in DNA: TGTGCCAGCAGCTTAGATCCGGGGGGGTGGGCCGGAGCTTTCTTT.

The J gene is TRBJ2-3, the V gene TRBV6-1; tentatively, D is TRBD2 (5 bases). CDR1 and CDR2 (germline): MNHNS, SASEGT. CDR3 length equals 15 residues. Trimming took off 0 bases at V and 3 bases at J, with 10 bases between the two ends. For the CDR3, the DNA is TGTGCCAGCAGTGAAGCAGGAGGTGAGACAGATACGCAGTATTTT. This sequence encodes CASSEAGGETDTQYF.

V gene TRBV28 combines with J gene TRBJ2-2; D ambiguous. Germline V gene data show CDR1 as MDHEN and CDR2 as SYDVKM. With 1 base removed from V and 7 bases from J, the gap between germline ends came to 13 bases. This CDR3 is 15 amino acids long. In DNA form, the CDR3 reads TGTGCCAGCAGTTTATCCCAGACTGTACACGGGGAGCTGTTTTTT. Residues: CASSLSQTVHGELFF. The full variable domain, rest sourced from reference TRBV28 and TRBJ2-2, is DVKVTQSSRYLVKRTGEKVFLECVQDMDHENMFWYRQDPGLGLRLIYFSYDVKMKEKGDIPEGYSVSREKKERFSLILESASTNQTSMYLCASSLSQTVHGELFFGEGSRLTVL.

This clone has a single count. J is TRBJ1-5 and V is TRBV14, with 9 bases aligning to TRBD1. This CDR3 has 20 amino acids. V shed 1 base, J shed 0 bases, and the junction held 13 bases outside the gene matches. Germline CDR1 is SGHDN and CDR2 is FVKESK. CDR3 nucleotide sequence: TGTGCCAGCAGCCAAGGCAAGCACCGGGACAGGGCCTTTAGCAATCAGCCCCAGCATTTT. It is translated as CASSQGKHRDRAFSNQPQHF.

V and J are TRBV11-2 and TRBJ2-6, with 7 bases lining up with TRBD1. Trimming cost V 5 bases and J 0 bases; bases outside gene matches: 7. The CDR3 spans 17 residues. Looked up from germline, CDR1 is SGHAT and CDR2 is FQNNGV. DNA for the CDR3: TGTGCCAGCAGCCAGGGGGATAGAAGCTCTGGGGCCAACGTCCTGACTTTC. It encodes CASSQGDRSSGANVLTF.

The chain combines TRBV4-3 with TRBJ2-7; perhaps TRBD2 as D (6 bases). Germline V gene lookup returns CDR1 LGHNA and CDR2 YSLEER. V shed 1 base and J shed 5 bases, with 15 bases lying between them. This CDR3 region has 15 residues. This CDR3 reads CASSQVGGFMNEQYF. Written as DNA, the CDR3 is TGCGCCAGCAGCCAAGTGGGAGGCTTCATGAACGAGCAGTACTTC.

This rearrangement joins TRBV5-6 to TRBJ2-5, with TRBD1 matching over 8 bases. V lost 4 bases and J lost 4; bases outside the gene matches: 6. Germline V gene sequence: CDR1 SGHDT, CDR2 YYEEEE. The CDR3 runs to 14 residues. CDR3 loop: CASSPGQGGETQYF. The CDR3 nucleotides read TGTGCCAGCAGCCCTGGACAGGGAGGAGAGACCCAGTACTTC.

The rearrangement links TRBV20-1 to TRBJ1-2; D is unresolved. This CDR3 has 9 residues. Trimming took 6 bases from V and 7 from J, leaving 6 bases between them. CDR1 and CDR2 from the germline V gene are DFQATT and SNEGSKA (reference sequence). The CDR3 sequence is CSAPGGYTF. CDR3 nucleotide sequence: TGCAGTGCCCCCGGTGGCTACACCTTC.

This chain uses TRBV4-2 with TRBJ2-3, with D possibly matching TRBD2 (6 bases). Germline V gives CDR1 LGHNA, CDR2 YNFKEQ. The V and J ends lost 2 bases and 1 base respectively, with 16 bases between them. The CDR3 spans 17 residues. The CDR3 nucleotides are TGTGCCAGCAGCCAACGTCTTTCGGGGGAAGGCACAGATACGCAGTATTTT. It yields the protein CASSQRLSGEGTDTQYF.

The V call is TRBV7-2, the J call TRBJ1-1, with TRBD1 identical over 9 bases. V gave up 5 bases and J gave up 4 bases; unmatched junction bases: 5. The CDR3 is 14 residues long. CDR1 and CDR2 (germline): SGHTA, FQGNSA. The DNA for the CDR3 is TGTGCCAGCAGCCGCACAGGGGGCCTCACTGAAGCTTTCTTT. Residues: CASSRTGGLTEAFF.

The chain links TRBV7-3 to TRBJ2-2; maybe TRBD2 (6 bases). Germline CDR1 is SGHTA and CDR2 is FQGTGA. V gave up 3 bases and J gave up 1 base, with 9 bases separating them. This CDR3 has 15 residues. In nucleotides, the CDR3 is TGTGCCAGCAGCTTCTTGCGGGAGAACACCGGGGAGCTGTTTTTT. It specifies CASSFLRENTGELFF.

CDR3 in amino acids: CASSLIGSGNEQFF. The CDR3, as DNA: TGTGCCAGCAGCTTAATAGGAAGCGGCAATGAGCAGTTCTTC. V and J are TRBV7-3 and TRBJ2-1; weak D call: TRBD2 (5 bases). The V end was cut by 1 base, the J end by 6 bases, with 10 bases between. Germline-derived CDR1 and CDR2 are SGHTA and FQGTGA. The CDR3 consists of 14 residues.

The chain joins TRBV6-5 to TRBJ1-2; possible D gene TRBD1, 5 bases. Looked up from germline, CDR1 is MNHEY and CDR2 is SVGAGI. CDR3 length: 16 amino acids. The V end was cut by 0 bases, the J end by 7 bases, with 18 bases between. CDR3 nucleotides: TGTGCCAGCAGTTACTCCCGGACCGGGGGATTGAGTGGCTACACCTTC. It encodes CASSYSRTGGLSGYTF.

The chain is built from TRBV15 and TRBJ2-3; D is unclear. Between the trimmed V and J ends, which lost 3 bases and 3 bases, there was a span of 10 bases. Germline V gene sequence: CDR1 LNHNV, CDR2 YYDKDF (reference sequence). The CDR3 loop spans 14 amino acids. CDR3 DNA sequence: TGTGCCACCAGCAGTGGTCAGTGGACAGATACGCAGTATTTT. Translation: CATSSGQWTDTQYF.

This chain uses TRBV2 with TRBJ2-7, with 11 bases that match TRBD2. V lost 5 bases, J lost 3 bases, and 12 bases stayed unmatched. Germline V gene data show CDR1 as SNHLY and CDR2 as FYNNEI. The length of the CDR3 is 17 residues. Written as DNA, the CDR3 is TGTGCCAGCAGTAAGGGACTAGCGGTCCTGAACAACTACGAGCAGTACTTC. Translated, it gives CASSKGLAVLNNYEQYF.

This clone occurred a few times. This chain uses TRBV5-6 with TRBJ2-5, with a tentative D call TRBD2 (5 bases). The CDR3 loop spans 14 amino acids. The germline V gene has CDR1 SGHDT and CDR2 YYEEEE. V was cut by 0 bases and J by 5 bases, with 11 bases left in between. This CDR3 is CASSLVSGGETQYF. CDR3 in DNA: TGTGCCAGCAGCTTGGTGTCAGGCGGGGAGACCCAGTACTTC.

The CDR3 reads CASSEEGTRNQPQHF. CDR3 nucleotides: TGTGCCAGCAGTGAAGAAGGGACACGCAATCAGCCCCAGCATTTT. This chain joins TRBV2 and TRBJ1-5, with a possible D match to TRBD1 (6 bases). V lost 1 base and J 2 bases, leaving 9 bases between the germline ends. The CDR3 sequence is 15 residues long. Germline CDR1 reads SNHLY; CDR2 reads FYNNEI.

Remarks on this clone: This sample includes further DNA sequences coding for the same CDR3. The genes are TRBV4-1 and TRBJ1-2; D call uncertain. Germline V gives CDR1 MGHRA, CDR2 YSYEKL. V was clipped by 0 bases and J by 2 bases, with 7 bases between them. The CDR3 extends over 14 amino acids. The CDR3: CASSQDSGNYGYTF. The CDR3 nucleotides read TGCGCCAGCAGCCAAGACTCGGGGAACTATGGCTACACCTTC.

The table lists this clone with a few counts. The chain carries TRBV6-1 and TRBJ1-2, with D maybe TRBD1 (5 bases). The CDR3 contains 14 residues. The germline CDR1 and CDR2 sequences are MNHNS and SASEGT. V lost 5 bases and J 4 bases, leaving 14 bases between the germline ends. CDR3 protein: CASSRPDGGYGYTF. CDR3 sequence (DNA): TGTGCCAGCAGTAGACCGGACGGGGGCTATGGCTACACCTTC.

This clone was recorded a few times. The chain recombines TRBV4-1 with TRBJ1-3; D is unclear. CDR1 and CDR2 (germline): MGHRA, YSYEKL. This CDR3 has 13 residues. V lost 1 base and J 8 bases, leaving 9 bases between the germline ends. The chain's CDR3 is CASSQVGGDTIYF. Here the CDR3 DNA reads TGCGCCAGCAGCCAAGTAGGAGGAGACACCATATATTTT.

The rearrangement joins TRBV5-6 to TRBJ1-3; D remains ambiguous. V was clipped by 4 bases and J by 3 bases, with 14 bases between them. The V gene's germline CDR1 is SGHDT and CDR2 YYEEEE. CDR3 length: 15 amino acids. The CDR3 region has the DNA TGTGCCAGCAGCATTAGGCTAGCCGGTGGAAACACCATATATTTT. This sequence encodes CASSIRLAGGNTIYF.

The DNA of the CDR3 is TGTGCCAGCAGTGGGGCAGGGGACCCTCAGCCCCAGCATTTT. Amino acids: CASSGAGDPQPQHF. This chain connects TRBV6-1 to TRBJ1-5, with D perhaps TRBD1 (6 bases). V dropped 4 bases and J dropped 6 bases, with 13 bases sitting between them. The CDR3 is made up of 14 amino acids. Germline V CDR1 and CDR2: MNHNS, SASEGT.

The chain combines TRBV5-1 with TRBJ2-3; 10 bases agree with TRBD2. This CDR3 contains 19 residues. V lost 0 bases to trimming and J lost 3 bases; unmatched junction nucleotides: 13. Germline V gene data show CDR1 as SGHRS and CDR2 as YFSETQ. Here the CDR3 DNA reads TGCGCCAGCAGCTTGGCCCTGGGACTAGCGATGAGAGGGACAGATACGCAGTATTTT. Its translation: CASSLALGLAMRGTDTQYF.

The chain recombines TRBV9 with TRBJ2-1; D might be TRBD1 (6 bases). The CDR3 has 15 amino acids. Germline assignment: CDR1 SGDLS and CDR2 YYNGEE. Trimming stripped 3 bases from V and 5 bases from J, with 15 bases between. CDR3 nucleotides: TGTGCCAGCAGCGCCCTACAGGGACCACACAATGAGCAGTTCTTC. Its translation is CASSALQGPHNEQFF.